The subject of this entry is one T cell receptor (beta chain). The sample is drawn from a study of blood T cell repertoires in COVID-19. The wider study: Spain, Italy and the United States supplied samples that represented acute and convalescent COVID-19.

The V and J ends lost 5 bases and 4 bases respectively, with 16 bases between them. CDR1 is SGHNT, CDR2 YYREEE, per germline (reference sequence). The CDR3 sequence is 15 residues long. Sequencing was performed with immunoSEQ multiplex PCR; in TCRdb, only in-frame clones are kept and a portion is missing. The repertoire has 150,000 to 200,000 clones, around nine tenths of them found once; the top ten carry 20% to 25%. The clonotype comes from a man between 60 and 75 years old with active or convalescent COVID-19. This sequence joins TRBV5-4 and TRBJ2-1; TRBD2 might be the D (6 bases). The sequencing sample was made of peripheral blood. The CDR3 loop is CASSIGGSTYNEQFF. In DNA form, the CDR3 reads TGTGCCAGCAGTATAGGAGGGTCAACTTACAATGAGCAGTTCTTC.